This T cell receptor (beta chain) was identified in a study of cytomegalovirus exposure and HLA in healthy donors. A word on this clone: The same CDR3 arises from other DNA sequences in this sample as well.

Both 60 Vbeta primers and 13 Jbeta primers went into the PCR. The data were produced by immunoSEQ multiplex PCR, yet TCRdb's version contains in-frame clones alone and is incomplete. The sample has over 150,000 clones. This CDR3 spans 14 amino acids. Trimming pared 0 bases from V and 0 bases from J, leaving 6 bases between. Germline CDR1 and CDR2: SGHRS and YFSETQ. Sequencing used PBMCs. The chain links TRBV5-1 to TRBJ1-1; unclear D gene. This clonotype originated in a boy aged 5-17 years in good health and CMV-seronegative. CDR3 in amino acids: CASSLGQMNTEAFF. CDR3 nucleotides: TGCGCCAGCAGCTTGGGACAAATGAACACTGAAGCTTTCTTT. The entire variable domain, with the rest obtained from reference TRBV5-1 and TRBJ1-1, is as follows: KAGVTQTPRYLIKTRGQQVTLSCSPISGHRSVSWYQQTPGQGLQFLFEYFSETQRNKGNFPGRFSGRQFSNSRSEMNVSTLELGDSALYLCASSLGQMNTEAFFGQGTRLTVV.